The rows below give T cell receptor beta chains drawn from one sample of a study of blood T cell repertoires in COVID-19. TCRdb keeps only in-frame clones here, not all; method: immunoSEQ multiplex PCR. This sample has hundreds of thousands of clones, with about four fifths found just once. Sequenced: peripheral blood. These receptors were taken from a woman in her forties or fifties with acute or convalescent COVID-19. Both conserved end residues are part of each CDR3. Each record gives: D gene, J gene, V gene, clone size, CDR3 protein, CDR3 DNA. D genes are given only for firm matches. Clone size is not always given. Where it is, it says once, few, many or a class for expanded clones.

. TRBJ2-7 TRBV7-3 . CASSVHLASEQYF TGTGCCAGCAGCGTACATCTAGCATCCGAGCAGTACTTC
TRBD1 TRBJ2-4 TRBV28 . CASSLLEQGAKNIQYF TGTGCCAGCAGTTTACTCGAACAGGGGGCCAAAAACATTCAGTACTTC
TRBD1 TRBJ2-6 TRBV7-2 . CASSPQGAPGANVLTF TGTGCCAGCAGCCCACAGGGGGCACCGGGGGCCAACGTCCTGACTTTC
. TRBJ2-7 TRBV28 . CASSFPGGVGEQYF TGTGCCAGCAGTTTTCCCGGGGGAGTGGGCGAGCAGTACTTC
. TRBJ2-5 TRBV6-5 . CASRVQGTQETQYF TGTGCCAGCAGAGTTCAGGGGACCCAAGAGACCCAGTACTTC
TRBD2 TRBJ2-7 TRBV7-6 . CASSLEWTSGYEQYF TGTGCCAGCAGCTTAGAGTGGACTAGCGGTTACGAGCAGTACTTC
TRBD2 TRBJ2-3 TRBV18 . CASSPRAGGGTDTQYF TGTGCCAGCTCACCCCGAGCGGGAGGAGGCACAGATACGCAGTATTTT
TRBD1 TRBJ1-1 TRBV6-5 . CASPSGGQGVEAFF TGTGCCAGCCCCTCTGGGGGGCAGGGGGTTGAAGCTTTCTTT
. TRBJ1-5 TRBV5-1 . CASSPGLDQPQHF TGCGCCAGTTCTCCCGGGTTGGATCAGCCCCAGCATTTT
. TRBJ2-7 TRBV28 . CASTAGQYEQYF TGTGCCAGCACGGCGGGACAGTACGAGCAGTACTTC
. TRBJ2-6 TRBV6-1 . CASNPGGANVLTF TGTGCCAGCAACCCAGGTGGGGCCAACGTCCTGACTTTC
. TRBJ2-7 TRBV28 . CASSLPGGPRYEQYF TGTGCCAGCAGCCTCCCTGGGGGCCCTCGTTACGAGCAGTACTTC
. TRBJ1-5 TRBV2 . CASSVGGGNQPQHF TGTGCCAGCAGTGTTGGGGGCGGCAATCAGCCCCAGCATTTT
. TRBJ2-5 TRBV10-1 . CASSLDRETQYF TGCGCCAGCAGTTTGGACAGAGAGACCCAGTACTTC
TRBD2 TRBJ2-3 TRBV3-1/TRBV3-2 . CASSADLAGDTDTQYF TGTGCCAGCAGCGCCGACCTAGCGGGAGACACAGATACGCAGTATTTT
. TRBJ2-2 TRBV10-1 few CASSGTPGGSNTGELFF TGCGCCAGCAGTGGGACTCCGGGCGGGTCGAACACCGGGGAGCTGTTTTTT
TRBD1 TRBJ1-1 TRBV19 . CASSQQGATVTEAFF TGTGCCAGTAGTCAACAGGGGGCGACAGTTACTGAAGCTTTCTTT
TRBD2 TRBJ2-1 TRBV5-1 few CASSLGLAGVYNEQFF TGCGCCAGCAGCCTGGGGCTAGCGGGAGTCTACAATGAGCAGTTCTTC
TRBD2 TRBJ2-5 TRBV24-1 . CATSDETSLETQYF TGTGCCACCAGTGATGAGACTAGCTTGGAGACCCAGTACTTC
. TRBJ2-2 TRBV24-1 few CATGGGSPTGELFF TGTGCCACCGGGGGCGGGAGCCCCACCGGGGAGCTGTTTTTT
. TRBJ1-1 TRBV15 . CATSRGIEDTEAFF TGTGCCACCAGCAGGGGCATTGAAGACACTGAAGCTTTCTTT
TRBD1 TRBJ1-5 TRBV5-5 . CASSPWPRGQSNQPQHF TGTGCCAGCAGCCCATGGCCCAGGGGGCAAAGCAATCAGCCCCAGCATTTT
TRBD1 TRBJ2-7 TRBV16 . CASSHLQGRSYEQYF TGTGCCAGCAGCCATCTACAGGGGAGATCCTACGAGCAGTACTTC
TRBD2 TRBJ2-3 TRBV7-3 . CASSLGAGGFDTQYF TGTGCCAGCAGCTTAGGAGCGGGAGGATTTGATACGCAGTATTTT
TRBD2 TRBJ2-7 TRBV2 . CASRPTSGSSGEQYF TGTGCCAGCAGACCTACTAGCGGGAGCTCGGGGGAGCAGTACTTC
TRBD2 TRBJ2-1 TRBV10-3 few CAISESGTRSVYEQFF TGTGCCATCAGTGAATCCGGGACTAGGAGTGTTTATGAGCAGTTCTTC